This T cell receptor (beta chain) originates from a study of human versus mouse CDR3 diversity and MHC coevolution. Germline CDR1 SNHLY, CDR2 FYNNEI. V gave up 6 bases and J gave up 0 bases; unmatched junction bases: 5. The CDR3 contains 14 residues. This clone was detected only once. Here immunoSEQ multiplex PCR was the method, and the copy in TCRdb shows in-frame clones only, minus some. The table has 86,000 or so clones, 90% to 95% seen once. This TCR was recovered from a person between 25 and 70 years old in good health. Sequenced input: naive CD4+ T cells from blood. The subset: CD45RO-negative CD62L-positive naive CD4 T cells. This sequence joins TRBV2 and TRBJ2-7, with 7 bases identical to TRBD1. The CDR3 sequence is CASRTTGVSYEQYF. Written as DNA, the CDR3 is TGTGCCAGCAGGACTACAGGGGTCTCCTACGAGCAGTACTTC.